This entry features one T cell receptor beta chain sequence. The antigen is not known. This sample is drawn from a study of identical twins. Regarding the study as a whole: With abundant cord blood beta clonotypes, insertions were fewer; memory repertoires showed no such pattern. Some out-of-frame alpha sequences were shared by twins, and these showed excess low generation probability.

Using its own MiXCR run on the 5' RACE reads, TCRdb lists one record per CDR3 protein. This sample has 270,000 or so distinct CDR3 sequences, with approximately 8.3% found just once. The CDR3 extends over 18 amino acids. Germline V gene data show CDR1 as DFQATT and CDR2 as SNEGSKA (reference sequence). The V and J ends lost 1 base and 5 bases, in that order; junction bases with no gene match: 10. This same sample was also part of a study on yellow fever vaccine responses in identical twins.

This TCR was sampled from a woman between 18 and 30 years old in good health. The J gene is TRBJ2-5, the V gene TRBV20-1, with 16 nucleotides matching TRBD2. The specimen was CD8+ T cells sorted from blood. In nucleotides, the CDR3 is TGCAGTGCTAGAGTGGGAGGGACTAGCGGGAGGGCCAGGGAGACCCAGTACTTC. Protein: CSARVGGTSGRARETQYF.